There are a few counts of the clone carrying this T cell receptor (beta chain). The target antigen is unknown. From the 5' RACE reads, TCRdb called clonotypes with MiXCR, one entry per CDR3 protein. The sample yields around 340,000 distinct CDR3 sequences, roughly 15% seen once. This sample stems from a study of T-cell memory formation after mild COVID-19. The V gene's germline CDR1 is MNHEY and CDR2 SVGEGT. The CDR3 is made up of 14 amino acids. V shed 5 bases, J shed 5 bases, and the junction held 6 bases outside the gene matches. General study results and limits: Second-wave clones that peaked on day 37 lacked confirmed SARS-CoV-2 specificity. Day 15 to 85 contractors were CD4/CD8 balanced; later expanders leaned CD4+.

The chain couples TRBV6-2 or TRBV6-3 to TRBJ1-2, with 9 bases fitting TRBD1. This clonotype was obtained from a man aged 18 to 30 who had mild COVID-19 (a few samples of this study predate the infection). Cell type and time point are not known. Sequencing input: PBMCs or a T cell subset sorted from them (not recorded which). The CDR3 DNA follows: TGTGCCAGCAGTACCCCCGGGACAGGGTATGGCTACACCTTC. Encoded protein: CASSTPGTGYGYTF.